This section outlines one T cell receptor (beta chain) sequence together with its context. The data are from a study of control samples from healthy donors and cancer patients. TCRdb's table, derived via immunoSEQ multiplex PCR, lists solely in-frame clones and lacks some. The sample lists tens of thousands of clones; around 90% were seen once. Trimming removed 4 bases at V and 5 bases at J, with 15 bases between. CDR1 and CDR2 (germline): SGHNT, YYREEE (reference sequence). This CDR3 region has 14 residues. Sequenced sample: blood. This chain links TRBV5-4 with TRBJ2-5, with D hard to call. The sequence came from a woman aged 70-85 years in good health. CDR3 coding DNA: TGTGCCAGCAGCCCGGGTTTACAGTCGGAGACCCAGTACTTC. This encodes CASSPGLQSETQYF.